The clone carrying this T cell receptor (beta chain) was found once. Its target is unknown. These data come from a study of T cells in localized non-small cell lung cancer. Generated by immunoSEQ multiplex PCR, the TCRdb table keeps only in-frame clones and is missing some. The top ten hold 20% of the sample, which has under 5,000 clones, 30% seen once. Study-wide findings and caveats: In uninvolved adjacent lung, T cell clonality reached its highest value, exceeding tumor. Adjacent lung tissue had a median about 58 of the top 100 clones found in the tumor.

Trimming at V came to 3 bases and at J to 4 bases, leaving 4 bases not matched to a gene. The CDR3 contains 14 residues. CDR1 is MGHDK and CDR2 is SYGVNS in the germline V gene. The TCR was taken from a male donor aged 60 or older with stage III lung adenocarcinoma. Sequenced here: lung tumor tissue, sampled before any cancer treatment. The chain is built from TRBV25-1 and TRBJ1-2; TRBD1 agrees at 8 bases. CDR3 protein: CASSDRGRGYGYTF. The DNA of the CDR3 is TGTGCCAGCAGTGACAGGGGGCGAGGCTATGGCTACACCTTC.